Listed below are T cell receptor beta chains from one sample, sequenced in a study of T cells in Graves' hyperthyroidism and ophthalmopathy. TCRdb re-called the multiplex PCR reads through MiXCR, storing one row per CDR3 protein. In the table there are more than 650,000 distinct CDR3 sequences, less than 15% of which are singletons. Sequencing was carried out using blood. Source of these receptors: a young woman with Graves' hyperthyroidism. CDR3s include the opening cysteine and the closing phenylalanine or tryptophan. D genes are given only for firm matches. Where a row states a size, it is once, few, many or the class of an expanded clone; other rows omit it.

V gene	J gene	D gene	clone size	CDR3 protein	CDR3 DNA
TRBV24-1	TRBJ2-5	.	.	CATRDTYQETQYF	TGTGCCACCAGGGACACGTACCAAGAGACCCAGTACTTC
TRBV2	TRBJ1-1	TRBD1	.	CASREGAGLKEAFF	TGTGCCAGCAGGGAGGGGGCGGGTTTGAAGGAAGCTTTCTTT
TRBV29-1	TRBJ2-2	TRBD2	few	CSASSGVNTGELFF	TGCAGCGCATCTAGCGGGGTGAACACCGGGGAGCTGTTTTTT
TRBV6-1	TRBJ2-7	.	few	CASTISQGIISYEQYF	TGTGCCAGCACCATCAGTCAGGGGATAATCTCCTACGAGCAGTACTTC
TRBV7-2	TRBJ2-1	.	many	CASSFLSGPPYNEQFF	TGTGCCAGCAGCTTTCTTTCGGGACCCCCCTACAATGAGCAGTTCTTC
TRBV6-1	TRBJ2-7	.	.	CASSGDASSYEQYF	TGTGCCAGCAGTGGGGACGCTAGCTCCTACGAGCAGTACTTC
TRBV27	TRBJ2-7	.	few	CASSFGGGGSYEQYF	TGTGCCAGCAGTTTTGGTGGGGGCGGCTCCTACGAGCAGTACTTC
TRBV27	TRBJ2-1	TRBD2	few	CASSSSGRLINEQFF	TGTGCCAGCAGTTCGAGCGGGAGATTAATCAATGAGCAGTTCTTC
TRBV18	TRBJ2-5	.	many	CASSPVVPETQYF	TGTGCCAGCTCACCAGTTGTCCCAGAGACCCAGTACTTC
TRBV6-6	TRBJ2-7	TRBD1	many	CASSYSRTGSRGEQYF	TGTGCCAGCAGTTACTCGAGGACAGGGTCAAGGGGGGAGCAGTACTTC
TRBV30	TRBJ1-4	.	.	CAWSVRDRTTNEKLFF	TGTGCCTGGAGTGTAAGGGATAGGACAACTAATGAAAAACTGTTTTTT
TRBV28	TRBJ2-7	TRBD2	many	CASRGGGSGGYEQYF	TGTGCCAGCAGGGGGGGGGGTAGCGGGGGCTACGAGCAGTACTTC
TRBV20-1	TRBJ2-1	TRBD2	few	CSALRTSGAEQFF	TGCAGTGCCCTCAGGACTAGCGGGGCTGAGCAGTTCTTC
TRBV9	TRBJ2-7	.	few	CASSSRTSRLVNEQYF	TGTGCCAGCAGCTCGAGAACGTCGAGGCTGGTGAACGAGCAGTACTTC
TRBV5-1	TRBJ2-2	.	.	CASSSAGLAGLDTGELFF	TGCGCCAGCTCTTCGGCAGGGCTCGCGGGATTAGACACCGGGGAGCTGTTTTTT
TRBV9	TRBJ1-1	.	many	CASSATGMGTEAFF	TGTGCCAGCAGCGCAACCGGGATGGGCACTGAAGCTTTCTTT
TRBV6-2/TRBV6-3	TRBJ2-4	.	few	CASSYSRLLNIQYF	TGTGCCAGCAGTTACTCCAGATTACTAAACATTCAGTACTTC
TRBV5-1	TRBJ2-1	.	.	CASSIRNPYNEQFF	TGCGCCAGCAGCATCCGAAACCCCTACAATGAGCAGTTCTTC
TRBV5-1	TRBJ2-3	.	few	CASSFGPSRSTDTQYF	TGCGCCAGCAGTTTCGGCCCCTCACGGTCCACAGATACGCAGTATTTT
TRBV10-3	TRBJ2-7	.	many	CAIRDALSEQYF	TGTGCCATCAGGGACGCCCTCTCCGAGCAGTACTTC
TRBV6-1	TRBJ1-1	.	many	CASSRGVGSEAFF	TGTGCCAGCAGTCGAGGAGTGGGATCTGAAGCTTTCTTT
TRBV6-1	TRBJ2-7	TRBD2	.	CASSLGAGGTYEQYF	TGTGCCAGCAGTTTAGGAGCGGGAGGAACCTACGAGCAGTACTTC
TRBV12-3/TRBV12-4	TRBJ2-5	TRBD1	many	CASSVNRGREETQYF	TGTGCCAGCAGTGTCAACAGGGGAAGGGAAGAGACCCAGTACTTC
TRBV15	TRBJ2-7	.	.	CATSSLVGGYEQYF	TGTGCCACCAGCAGCTTGGTGGGTGGATACGAGCAGTACTTC
TRBV4-3	TRBJ1-1	.	many	CASSQGVGDPEAFF	TGCGCCAGCAGCCAGGGCGTAGGGGATCCTGAAGCTTTCTTT
TRBV7-8	TRBJ2-5	TRBD2	many	CASRAGEETQYF	TGTGCCAGCAGAGCGGGAGAGGAGACCCAGTACTTC